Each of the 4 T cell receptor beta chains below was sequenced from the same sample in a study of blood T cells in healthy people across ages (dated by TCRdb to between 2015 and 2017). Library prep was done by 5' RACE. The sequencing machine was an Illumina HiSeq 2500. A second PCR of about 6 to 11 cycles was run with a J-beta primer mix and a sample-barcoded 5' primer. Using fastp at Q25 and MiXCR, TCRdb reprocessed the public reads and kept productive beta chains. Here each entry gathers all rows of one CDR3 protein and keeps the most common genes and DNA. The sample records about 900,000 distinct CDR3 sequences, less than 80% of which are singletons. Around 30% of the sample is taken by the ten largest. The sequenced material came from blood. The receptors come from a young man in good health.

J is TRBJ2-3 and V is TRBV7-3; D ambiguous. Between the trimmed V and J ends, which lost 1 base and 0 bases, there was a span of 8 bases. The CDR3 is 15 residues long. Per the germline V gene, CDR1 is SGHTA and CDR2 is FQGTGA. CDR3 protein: CASSLKAASTDTQYF. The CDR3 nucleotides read TGTGCCAGCAGCTTAAAGGCGGCCAGCACAGATACGCAGTATTTT.

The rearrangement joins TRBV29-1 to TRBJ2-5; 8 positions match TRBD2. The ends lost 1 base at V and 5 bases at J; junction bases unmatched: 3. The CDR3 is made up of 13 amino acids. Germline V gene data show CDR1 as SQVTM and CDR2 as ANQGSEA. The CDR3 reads CSVEVASGETQYF. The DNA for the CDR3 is TGCAGCGTTGAAGTGGCTAGCGGGGAGACCCAGTACTTC. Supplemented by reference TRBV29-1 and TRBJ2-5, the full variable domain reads SAVISQKPSRDICQRGTSLTIQCQVDSQVTMMFWYRQQPGQSLTLIATANQGSEATYESGFVIDKFPISRPNLTFSTLTVSNMSPEDSSIYLCSVEVASGETQYFGPGTRLLVL.

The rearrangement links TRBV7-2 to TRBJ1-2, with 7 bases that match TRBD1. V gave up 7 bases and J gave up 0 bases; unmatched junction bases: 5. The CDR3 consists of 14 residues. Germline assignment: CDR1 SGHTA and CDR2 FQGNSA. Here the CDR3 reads CASTDRTSNYGYTF. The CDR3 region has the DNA TGTGCCAGCACGGACAGGACCTCTAACTATGGCTACACCTTC.

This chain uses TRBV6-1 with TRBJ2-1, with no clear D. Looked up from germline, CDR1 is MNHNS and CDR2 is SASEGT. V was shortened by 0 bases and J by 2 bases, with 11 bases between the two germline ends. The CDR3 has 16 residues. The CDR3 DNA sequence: TGTGCCAGCAGTGAAGCGCACGGATACGCCTACAATGAGCAGTTCTTC. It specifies CASSEAHGYAYNEQFF.